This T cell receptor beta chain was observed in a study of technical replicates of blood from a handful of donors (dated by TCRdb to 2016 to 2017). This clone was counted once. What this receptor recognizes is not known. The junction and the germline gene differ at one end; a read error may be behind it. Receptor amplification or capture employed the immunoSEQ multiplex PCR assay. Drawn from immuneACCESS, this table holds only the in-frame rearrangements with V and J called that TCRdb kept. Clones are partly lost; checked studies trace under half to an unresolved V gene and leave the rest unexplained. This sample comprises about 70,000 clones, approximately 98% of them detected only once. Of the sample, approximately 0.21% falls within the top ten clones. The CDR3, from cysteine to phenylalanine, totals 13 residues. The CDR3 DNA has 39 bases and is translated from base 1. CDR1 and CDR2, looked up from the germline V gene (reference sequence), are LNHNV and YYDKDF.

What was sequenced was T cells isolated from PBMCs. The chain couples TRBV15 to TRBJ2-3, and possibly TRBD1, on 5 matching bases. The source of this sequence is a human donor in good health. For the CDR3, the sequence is CATSRDQTVTQYF. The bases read TGTGCCACCAGCAGAGACCAGACAGTTACGCAGTATTTT.